The 11 T cell receptor beta chains reported below all come from one sample, sequenced in a study of a mutant IDH1 vaccine in newly diagnosed glioma. Time point: week 47, end of study. Vaccination comprised doses that each held 300 ug of mutant IDH1 20-mer peptide, plus topical imiquimod. Libraries were prepared by immunoSEQ multiplex PCR; TCRdb keeps only in-frame clonotypes and omits some of them. The sample gives about 59,000 clones, over 80% of which show up once; under 4.5% is in the top ten. No antigen has been assigned to these receptors. The sequenced sample was PBMCs, obtained from a glioma patient whose treatment included an IDH1 peptide vaccine. All receptors come from a man aged 25 to 45 with glioma.

The rearrangement joins TRBV15 to TRBJ1-1; D is uncertain. The V gene lost 3 bases and the J gene lost 1 base, with 0 bases spanning the gap. The CDR3 runs 11 residues. From germline, CDR1 is LNHNV and CDR2 YYDKDF (reference sequence). CDR3 DNA: TGTGCCACCAGCAGGAACACTGAAGCTTTCTTT. Translation: CATSRNTEAFF.

The V and J genes are TRBV6-5 and TRBJ1-2, with D unresolved. V shed 0 bases and J shed 8 bases, with 7 bases lying between them. This CDR3 region has 12 residues. Germline CDR1 is MNHEY and CDR2 is SVGAGI. The CDR3 protein is CASSYSNQGYTF. CDR3 DNA sequence: TGTGCCAGCAGTTACTCGAATCAAGGCTACACCTTC.

With respect to this clone: A junction boundary mismatches the germline segment, possibly from a read error. The rearrangement joins TRBV4-2 to TRBJ1-1; no firm D call. This CDR3 is built from 12 residues. Germline lookup yields CDR1 LGHNA and CDR2 YNFKEQ. The CDR3 nucleotides are TGTGCCAGCAGCTATGGGAACGCTGAAGCTTTCTTT. It translates to CASSYGNAEAFF.

The chain couples TRBV30 to TRBJ1-6, with 8 nucleotides matching TRBD1. Germline values: CDR1 GTSNPN, CDR2 SVGIG (reference sequence). This CDR3 has 17 residues. Trimming at V came to 3 bases and at J to 10 bases, leaving 17 bases not matched to a gene. In DNA, the CDR3 is TGTGCCTGGAGATCGTATTCAGAGGACAGGGTTGGCTCACCCCTCCACTTT. It yields the protein CAWRSYSEDRVGSPLHF.

The chain recombines TRBV6-5 with TRBJ2-5; maybe TRBD1 (6 bases). The J call could be wrong; TRBJ2-7 is a better fit for the DNA end. This CDR3 spans 15 amino acids. The germline V gene encodes CDR1 MNHEY and CDR2 SVGAGI. CDR3 DNA sequence: TGTGCCAGCAGTTACTCGACGGTTAGGGGGTACGAGCAGTACTTC. It is translated as CASSYSTVRGYEQYF.

This rearrangement joins TRBV6-6 to TRBJ2-7; D gene unclear. V lost 2 bases, J lost 3 bases, and 8 bases lay in between. Germline assignment: CDR1 MNHNY and CDR2 SVGAGI (reference sequence). This CDR3 comprises 13 residues. The CDR3 sequence is CASSYNPRYEQYF. CDR3 sequence (DNA): TGTGCCAGCAGTTACAACCCTCGCTACGAGCAGTACTTC.

In its sample, this clone was seen once. The rearrangement links TRBV19 to TRBJ2-1, with D unclear. The CDR3 length is 16 residues. The ends were cut back, 4 bases at V and 0 bases at J, with 13 bases in the middle. The germline gives CDR1 LNHDA, CDR2 SQIVND (reference sequence). CDR3 protein: CASSTRTENSYNEQFF. As DNA, the CDR3 is TGTGCCAGTAGTACCAGGACGGAGAACTCCTACAATGAGCAGTTCTTC.

This clone was recorded a few times. The chain recombines TRBV6-5 with TRBJ1-6; D uncertain. The germline CDR1 and CDR2 sequences are MNHEY and SVGAGI. The CDR3 length is 14 residues. Trimming cost V 5 bases and J 8 bases, with 13 bases left between them. CDR3 sequence (DNA): TGTGCCAGCAGTACGGGGAGAGGATATTCACCCCTCCACTTT. Its protein is CASSTGRGYSPLHF.

The rearrangement uses TRBV10-3 and TRBJ2-5, with D unclear. V lost 0 bases to trimming and J lost 1 base, with 9 bases between them. The CDR3 loop spans 15 amino acids. Germline V gives CDR1 ENHRY, CDR2 SYGVKD. The CDR3 region is CAISESGNFQETQYF. CDR3 DNA sequence: TGTGCCATCAGTGAGTCAGGGAACTTCCAAGAGACCCAGTACTTC.

The V gene is TRBV7-2, the J gene TRBJ1-6, with D possibly TRBD1 on 5 matching bases. V was trimmed by 8 bases and J by 0 bases, leaving 8 bases between them. The CDR3 consists of 14 residues. The germline V gene has CDR1 SGHTA and CDR2 FQGNSA. CDR3 amino acids: CASRGGSYNSPLHF. As DNA, the CDR3 is TGTGCCAGCCGGGGGGGCTCCTATAATTCACCCCTCCACTTT.

In this sample, this clone turned up a few times. CDR3 bases: TGTGCCAGCTCACGTCCCGGGACAGGCGGGAACACTGAAGCTTTCTTT. Translated, it gives CASSRPGTGGNTEAFF. The V gene is TRBV18, the J gene TRBJ1-1; 8 bases map to TRBD1. Germline lookup yields CDR1 KGHSH and CDR2 LQKENI. The length of the CDR3 is 16 residues. Trimming took 4 bases from V and 1 from J; bases not matched to a gene: 8.